One and the same sample provided the 14 T cell receptor beta chains below, sequenced in a study of blood T cells in healthy people across ages. Primed by a sample-barcoded 5' primer and a J-beta primer mix, a second PCR proceeded for 7 to 11 cycles. TCRdb re-called the 5' RACE reads through MiXCR, storing one row per CDR3 protein. This table has about 720,000 distinct CDR3 sequences, about 20% appearing once. Source material: blood. The receptors were sampled from a man aged 65-85 years in good health.

The chain uses TRBV11-1 and TRBJ2-4; no clear D gene. Germline V gene sequence: CDR1 SGHAT, CDR2 FQDESV (reference sequence). The CDR3 sequence is 16 residues long. Trimming took off 1 base at V and 0 bases at J, with 10 bases between the two ends. The CDR3: CASSLGLTEAKNIQYF. The CDR3 DNA sequence: TGTGCCAGCAGCTTAGGATTGACGGAAGCCAAAAACATTCAGTACTTC.

In its sample, this clonotype was seen many times. V and J are TRBV5-1 and TRBJ2-3; D gene unclear. Germline V lookup: CDR1 SGHRS, CDR2 YFSETQ. The CDR3 contains 15 residues. V was pared by 1 base and J by 1 base, with 10 bases between. The CDR3, as DNA: TGCGCCAGCAGCTTGAGGCTAGGTGGCACAGATACGCAGTATTTT. Translating it yields CASSLRLGGTDTQYF.

This clonotype has a handful of counts. V is TRBV20-1 and J is TRBJ2-3; D remains ambiguous. The V gene lost 6 bases and the J gene lost 3 bases, with 13 bases spanning the gap. Germline V CDR1 and CDR2: DFQATT, SNEGSKA (reference sequence). This CDR3 has 13 amino acids. The CDR3 region is CSARSPGTDTQYF. CDR3 DNA sequence: TGCAGTGCCCGTTCTCCTGGGACAGATACGCAGTATTTT.

The chain links TRBV6-6 to TRBJ2-7, with a possible D match to TRBD1 (6 bases). The germline V gene encodes CDR1 MNHNY and CDR2 SVGAGI (reference sequence). The CDR3 is 15 amino acids. The V end lost 0 bases, the J end lost 2 bases, and 11 bases lay between the germline ends. CDR3 sequence: CASSYSGRGAYEQYV. Here the CDR3 DNA reads TGTGCCAGCAGTTACTCCGGCAGGGGCGCCTACGAGCAGTACGTC.

This clonotype was observed a handful of times. The chain joins TRBV20-1 to TRBJ1-1; 7 positions match TRBD1. The germline V gene encodes CDR1 DFQATT and CDR2 SNEGSKA (reference sequence). The CDR3 loop spans 12 amino acids. J lost 13 bases, V lost 6 bases, and 14 bases had no gene match. CDR3: CSARTGGRQGFF. DNA for the CDR3: TGCAGTGCCCGAACGGGAGGGAGACAGGGTTTCTTT.

The chain couples TRBV2 to TRBJ2-2; 9 bases line up with TRBD2. The trim removed 6 bases at V and 5 bases at J, leaving 10 bases unmatched. Per germline, CDR1 SNHLY and CDR2 FYNNEI. The CDR3 spans 16 residues. CDR3 in DNA: TGTGCCAGCAGGTCTCCGCGGGGGGGCTTTACCGGGGAGCTGTTTTTT. It codes for CASRSPRGGFTGELFF.

The gene calls are TRBV30 and TRBJ2-1, with D uncertain. CDR1 is GTSNPN, CDR2 SVGIG, per germline (reference sequence). Deletions cut 0 bases from V and 5 bases from J, with 5 bases between. The length of the CDR3 is 12 residues. The CDR3 DNA reads TGTGCCTGGAGTGTGATAGACAATGAGCAGTTCTTC. Translation: CAWSVIDNEQFF.

The rearrangement links TRBV12-3 or TRBV12-4 to TRBJ1-6; D might be TRBD1 (5 bases). The CDR3 is 12 residues long. Trimming took 6 bases from V and 16 from J, leaving 16 bases between them. Here the CDR3 reads CASRGGGLTLHF. CDR3 DNA sequence: TGTGCCAGCAGGGGGGGAGGACTTACGCTCCACTTT.

The rearrangement links TRBV7-9 to TRBJ1-2; no clear D gene. Germline V gene sequence: CDR1 SEHNR, CDR2 FQNEAQ (reference sequence). This CDR3 region has 14 residues. V was cut by 5 bases and J by 10 bases, with 20 bases left in between. The CDR3 spells CASSPHSPGDVYTF. CDR3 bases: TGTGCCAGCAGCCCTCACTCCCCGGGTGATGTCTACACCTTC.

The table lists this clonotype with a few counts. V usage is TRBV18 and J usage is TRBJ2-5; no clear D gene. The CDR3 has 14 amino acids. Per germline, CDR1 KGHSH and CDR2 LQKENI. The V end lost 0 bases, the J end lost 0 bases, and 5 bases lay between the germline ends. CDR3 region: CASSPPFNQETQYF. DNA of the CDR3: TGTGCCAGCTCACCACCGTTTAACCAAGAGACCCAGTACTTC.

This clonotype appeared a few times. This chain joins TRBV7-9 and TRBJ1-2; 9 nucleotides line up with TRBD1. The germline V gene encodes CDR1 SEHNR and CDR2 FQNEAQ (reference sequence). Trimming removed 5 bases from V and 5 bases from J; junction bases left unmatched: 3. The CDR3 length is 13 residues. The CDR3 DNA is TGTGCCAGCAGCGGGACAGGGAAGTATGGCTACACCTTC. As protein: CASSGTGKYGYTF.

V usage is TRBV24-1 and J usage is TRBJ2-2; D ambiguous. V shed 0 bases and J shed 8 bases, with 6 bases lying between them. The germline V gene encodes CDR1 KGHDR and CDR2 SFDVKD. The CDR3 totals 13 residues. The CDR3 nucleotides read TGTGCCACCAGTGATTTGCAGAGTGGGGAGCTGTTTTTT. Translating gives CATSDLQSGELFF.

The chain employs TRBV12-3 or TRBV12-4 and TRBJ2-5; D tentatively reads TRBD1 or TRBD2 (5 bases each). V lost 3 bases and J 4 bases, leaving 12 bases between the germline ends. The CDR3 runs 14 residues. The CDR3 DNA sequence: TGTGCCAGCAGTTTTGTGGGTGGGGGAGAGACCCAGTACTTC. This sequence encodes CASSFVGGGETQYF.

This clonotype was seen a few times. This chain uses TRBV2 with TRBJ2-4, with TRBD2 as a possible D gene (6 bases). Germline V lookup: CDR1 SNHLY, CDR2 FYNNEI. V was pared by 6 bases and J by 0 bases, with 15 bases between. The CDR3 sequence is 16 residues long. CDR3 DNA: TGTGCCAGCAGGGCCGGGACTGGACTAGCCAAAAACATTCAGTACTTC. Translating it yields CASRAGTGLAKNIQYF.